Following are 28 T cell receptor beta chains from one sample sequenced in a study of CD4 T cell repertoires in COVID-19. Generated by immunoSEQ multiplex PCR, the TCRdb table keeps only in-frame clones and is missing some. The sample yields tens of thousands of clones, about 80% seen once. The material sequenced was CD4+ T cells from peripheral blood, taken after recovery from COVID-19. All receptors come from a human donor who had COVID-19.

The chain is built from TRBV6-1 and TRBJ1-5; 7 nucleotides line up with TRBD1. CDR3 length: 15 amino acids. CDR1 and CDR2 (germline): MNHNS, SASEGT. The V segment lost 3 bases and the J segment 2 bases; nucleotides outside the gene matches: 4. This chain's CDR3 is CASSDPTGGNQPQHF. DNA of the CDR3: TGTGCCAGCAGTGACCCTACAGGGGGCAATCAGCCCCAGCATTTT.

This chain connects TRBV12-3 or TRBV12-4 to TRBJ1-5; D possibly corresponds to TRBD1 (6 bases). V was clipped by 2 bases and J by 5 bases, with 7 bases between them. This CDR3 comprises 13 residues. CDR3 nucleotide sequence: TGTGCCAGCAGTTTACGACAGGATCAGCCCCAGCATTTT. Encoded protein: CASSLRQDQPQHF.

The genes are TRBV5-6 and TRBJ1-1, with D possibly being TRBD1 (5 bases). Trimming pared 4 bases from V and 7 bases from J, leaving 14 bases between. Germline values: CDR1 SGHDT, CDR2 YYEEEE. The CDR3 sequence is 13 residues long. The CDR3 protein is CASSPVGGDEAFF. CDR3 DNA: TGTGCCAGCAGCCCTGTTGGGGGGGATGAAGCTTTCTTT.

The chain carries TRBV6-6 and TRBJ2-1; 7 bases match TRBD2. Germline values: CDR1 MNHNY, CDR2 SVGAGI (reference sequence). The CDR3 totals 15 residues. The junction had 17 bases not matched to a gene; V was cut back by 6 bases and J by 12 bases. The CDR3 DNA sequence: TGTGCCAGCAGCAATCCTAGCGCGGGAGTATATGGGCAGTTCTTC. Translating gives CASSNPSAGVYGQFF.

The chain joins TRBV5-1 to TRBJ2-7; 8 nucleotides line up with TRBD1. The length of the CDR3 is 14 residues. V trimming: 0 bases; J trimming: 4 bases; junction bases outside the gene matches: 3. Germline V CDR1 and CDR2: SGHRS, YFSETQ. In DNA form, the CDR3 reads TGCGCCAGCAGCTTGGCAACAGGGGGTTACGAGCAGTACTTC. Translating gives CASSLATGGYEQYF.

The chain carries TRBV9 and TRBJ1-4; tentatively, D is TRBD1 (5 bases). The germline V gene has CDR1 SGDLS and CDR2 YYNGEE. The CDR3 is made up of 14 amino acids. The V end was cut by 3 bases, the J end by 3 bases, with 9 bases between. CDR3 in DNA: TGTGCCAGCAGCGCAGGGAACGCTAATGAAAAACTGTTTTTT. Translation gives CASSAGNANEKLFF.

The V and J genes are TRBV6-5 and TRBJ2-7; TRBD1 agrees at 9 bases. CDR1 is MNHEY, CDR2 SVGAGI, per germline. This CDR3 is built from 15 residues. V dropped 9 bases and J dropped 1; count of bases not matched to a gene: 10. This chain's CDR3 is CASRSGDRESYEQYF. The CDR3 region has the DNA TGTGCCAGTCGGAGCGGGGACAGGGAATCCTACGAGCAGTACTTC.

This chain uses TRBV6-1 with TRBJ1-6; the D gene is possibly TRBD1 (5 bases). The ends were cut back, 0 bases at V and 7 bases at J, with 10 bases in the middle. The CDR3 sequence is 15 residues long. Germline V lookup: CDR1 MNHNS, CDR2 SASEGT. CDR3 DNA: TGTGCCAGCAGTGAAGCGCAGGGCAGCAATTCACCCCTCCACTTT. It translates to CASSEAQGSNSPLHF.

This clone has just one count. The CDR3: CASSIPGANTEAFF. In DNA form, the CDR3 reads TGTGCCAGTAGTATTCCAGGGGCGAACACTGAAGCTTTCTTT. The V and J genes are TRBV19 and TRBJ1-1; a weak D match, TRBD1 (6 bases). V gave up 3 bases and J gave up 1 base, with 9 bases separating them. The CDR3 is 14 amino acids. Germline V gene sequence: CDR1 LNHDA, CDR2 SQIVND (reference sequence).

The genes are TRBV5-1 and TRBJ1-3; D might be TRBD1 (6 bases). Between the trimmed V and J ends, which lost 3 bases and 0 bases, there was a span of 10 bases. Germline CDR1 and CDR2: SGHRS and YFSETQ. This CDR3 has 15 residues. The DNA for the CDR3 is TGCGCCAGCAGCTCGGACAGCCGCTCTGGAAACACCATATATTTT. Translated, it gives CASSSDSRSGNTIYF.

J is TRBJ1-2 and V is TRBV25-1, with D perhaps TRBD1 (6 bases). V lost 1 base, J lost 5 bases, and 11 bases lay in between. CDR1 and CDR2 from the germline V gene are MGHDK and SYGVNS. The CDR3 has 14 amino acids. DNA of the CDR3: TGTGCCAGCAGTGAATGGGGGACAAAGTATGGCTACACCTTC. Translating it yields CASSEWGTKYGYTF.

The chain combines TRBV2 with TRBJ1-5; D is unresolved. V shed 5 bases and J shed 4 bases, with 6 bases lying between them. Germline V gene sequence: CDR1 SNHLY, CDR2 FYNNEI. This CDR3 contains 12 residues. The CDR3, as DNA: TGTGCCAGCAGTAGAGTGAATCAGCCCCAGCATTTT. The encoded protein is CASSRVNQPQHF.

This clone turned up a few times. The V and J genes are TRBV11-2 and TRBJ1-1; weak D call: TRBD1 (6 bases). In germline, CDR1 is SGHAT, CDR2 FQNNGV. This CDR3 has 14 residues. Trimming took off 5 bases at V and 2 bases at J, with 12 bases between the two ends. The CDR3 DNA reads as TGTGCCAGCAGCCTCACAGGGACAAACACTGAAGCTTTCTTT. This sequence encodes CASSLTGTNTEAFF.

V and J are TRBV5-1 and TRBJ2-3; D not certain. Trimming pared 0 bases from V and 1 base from J, leaving 3 bases between. In germline, CDR1 is SGHRS, CDR2 YFSETQ. The CDR3 is 13 residues long. The CDR3 DNA reads TGCGCCAGCAGCTTGGTTGGCACAGATACGCAGTATTTT. The encoded protein is CASSLVGTDTQYF.

The chain uses TRBV5-1 and TRBJ1-1; no clear D gene. The CDR3 has 15 amino acids. Trimming took off 0 bases at V and 1 base at J, with 10 bases between the two ends. Germline V CDR1 and CDR2: SGHRS, YFSETQ. For the CDR3, the DNA is TGCGCCAGCAGCTTGGAGGTAGCCCAGAACACTGAAGCTTTCTTT. Translated: CASSLEVAQNTEAFF.

This clone was observed a handful of times. The chain uses TRBV6-5 and TRBJ1-6, with TRBD1 matching over 9 bases. The CDR3 totals 15 residues. After removal of 5 bases from V and 10 bases from J, the junction contained 9 bases not matched to a gene. Germline V gives CDR1 MNHEY, CDR2 SVGAGI. The CDR3 DNA reads as TGTGCCAGCAGTATACAGGGGGCGCTTTCCTCACCCCTCCACTTT. Amino acid sequence: CASSIQGALSSPLHF.

The chain uses TRBV10-2 and TRBJ2-2; tentative D call: TRBD2 (6 bases). V gave up 6 bases and J gave up 0 bases, with 14 bases separating them. The CDR3 is 16 amino acids. Germline lookup yields CDR1 WSHSY and CDR2 SAAADI. The CDR3 region is CASRDAGTSNTGELFF. The CDR3 nucleotides read TGCGCCAGCAGAGACGCCGGGACTTCGAACACCGGGGAGCTGTTTTTT.

CDR3 residues: CASSDRGTNEKLFF. The CDR3 DNA reads as TGTGCCAGCAGTGACAGGGGGACTAATGAAAAACTGTTTTTT. V usage is TRBV2 and J usage is TRBJ1-4; 7 positions match TRBD1. The CDR3 is 14 residues long. CDR1 and CDR2 (germline): SNHLY, FYNNEI. J lost 2 bases, V lost 3 bases, and 0 bases had no gene match.

The chain combines TRBV5-1 with TRBJ2-7; 10 bases agree with TRBD1. Germline loops: CDR1 SGHRS, CDR2 YFSETQ. The CDR3 extends over 15 amino acids. V lost 2 bases and J lost 4; bases outside the gene matches: 6. CDR3 nucleotide sequence: TGCGCCAGCAGCTTCGGGACAGGGGCGGAATACGAGCAGTACTTC. This sequence encodes CASSFGTGAEYEQYF.

The chain recombines TRBV9 with TRBJ2-3; D is ambiguous. In germline, CDR1 is SGDLS, CDR2 YYNGEE. The CDR3 is 14 residues long. The V and J ends lost 0 bases and 3 bases respectively, with 8 bases between them. CDR3: CASSVVGRTDTQYF. In DNA form, the CDR3 reads TGTGCCAGCAGCGTAGTTGGGCGTACAGATACGCAGTATTTT.

The J gene is TRBJ2-7, the V gene TRBV13, with a possible D match to TRBD2 (5 bases). The V end was cut by 7 bases, the J end by 2 bases, with 18 bases between. The V gene's germline CDR1 is PRHDT and CDR2 FYEKMQ (reference sequence). This CDR3 is built from 15 residues. The CDR3 spells CASTPREGKPYEQYF. CDR3 bases: TGTGCCAGCACCCCCAGAGAGGGCAAACCCTACGAGCAGTACTTC.

The chain links TRBV5-1 to TRBJ2-1, with D possibly being TRBD1 (5 bases). Trimming removed 0 bases from V and 9 bases from J, with 7 bases in between. The CDR3 is made up of 12 amino acids. Germline lookup yields CDR1 SGHRS and CDR2 YFSETQ. The CDR3 nucleotides read TGCGCCAGCAGCTTGGGGCAGGGTGAGCAGTTCTTC. It yields the protein CASSLGQGEQFF.

The V and J genes are TRBV5-1 and TRBJ2-3; either TRBD1 or TRBD2 may supply D (5 bases each). V was trimmed by 4 bases and J by 5 bases, leaving 14 bases between them. The germline V gene has CDR1 SGHRS and CDR2 YFSETQ. CDR3 length equals 14 residues. CDR3 in amino acids: CASSPRGAGDTQYF. The DNA for the CDR3 is TGCGCCAGCAGCCCACGAGGGGCAGGAGATACGCAGTATTTT.

The genes are TRBV11-2 and TRBJ2-3; TRBD2 aligns across 7 bases. The CDR3 consists of 16 residues. CDR1 is SGHAT, CDR2 FQNNGV, per germline. The ends lost 2 bases at V and 2 bases at J; junction bases unmatched: 7. The CDR3 DNA reads TGTGCCAGCAGCTTAATCCAGCGGGGTCCCACAGATACGCAGTATTTT. The encoded protein is CASSLIQRGPTDTQYF. The full variable domain, rest sourced from reference TRBV11-2 and TRBJ2-3, is EAGVAQSPRYKIIEKRQSVAFWCNPISGHATLYWYQQILGQGPKLLIQFQNNGVVDDSQLPKDRFSAERLKGVDSTLKIQPAKLEDSAVYLCASSLIQRGPTDTQYFGPGTRLTVL.

This clone was counted only a few times. V gene TRBV30 combines with J gene TRBJ2-7, with D perhaps TRBD1 (6 bases). The CDR3 totals 12 residues. The germline V gene has CDR1 GTSNPN and CDR2 SVGIG (reference sequence). The V and J ends lost 6 bases and 0 bases respectively, with 9 bases between them. The CDR3 nucleotides read TGTGCCTGTTGGGACAACTCCTACGAGCAGTACTTC. It specifies CACWDNSYEQYF.

This clone was detected only once. The chain combines TRBV7-2 with TRBJ2-5; 14 bases are shared with TRBD2. With 5 bases clipped from V and 5 bases from J, the junction kept 4 bases outside the gene matches. The CDR3 has 15 amino acids. In germline, CDR1 is SGHTA, CDR2 FQGNSA. The CDR3 DNA reads TGTGCCAGCAGCCCGGGACTAGCGGGGGTTGAGACCCAGTACTTC. Translated, it gives CASSPGLAGVETQYF.

The chain couples TRBV3-1 (or the pseudogene TRBV3-2) to TRBJ1-2; D is undetermined. Germline V CDR1 and CDR2: LGHDT, YNNKEL (reference sequence). This CDR3 comprises 14 residues. The V and J ends lost 2 bases and 6 bases respectively, with 13 bases between them. CDR3: CASSQRPPSDGYTF. As DNA, the CDR3 is TGTGCCAGCAGCCAACGACCCCCCTCGGATGGCTACACCTTC.

The V and J genes are TRBV5-5 and TRBJ2-7, with 11 bases fitting TRBD1. Germline CDR1 SGHKS, CDR2 YYEKEE (reference sequence). J gave up 6 bases and V 1 base, and 9 bases lay outside the gene matches. This CDR3 has 16 residues. CDR3 coding DNA: TGTGCCAGCAGCTTGTCTTTAGGGACAGGGGGTGGCGAGCAGTACTTC. Translation gives CASSLSLGTGGGEQYF.